This T cell receptor (beta chain) originates from a study of control samples from healthy donors and cancer patients. The table came from immunoSEQ multiplex PCR; TCRdb's copy has only in-frame clones and leaves some out. The sample lists 75,000 to 95,000 clones, approximately 90% occurring once. The clonotype originates from a woman aged 18-35 years in good health. Sequencing used blood.

The CDR3 nucleotides read TGTGCCAGCAGCTCACAGGCGATTTCCTACGAGCAGTACTTC. It specifies CASSSQAISYEQYF. J is TRBJ2-7 and V is TRBV5-4; D may be TRBD1 (5 bases). This CDR3 region has 14 residues. Germline CDR1 SGHNT, CDR2 YYREEE (reference sequence). Trimming removed 3 bases from V and 1 base from J, with 11 bases in between.